This T cell receptor (beta chain) stems from a study of breast tumors, draining lymph nodes, adjacent tissues. Regarding the study as a whole: Most tumor T cells seemingly derive from lymph node, then expand in tumor.

Axillary draining lymph nodes of breast cancer patients supplied the node samples. MiXCR was run by TCRdb on the multiplex PCR reads, yielding one entry per CDR3 protein. Of hundreds of thousands of distinct CDR3 sequences listed, less than 40% are singletons. Germline assignment: CDR1 LGHDT and CDR2 YNNKEL (reference sequence). The CDR3 runs to 17 residues. The V and J ends lost 1 base and 1 base respectively, with 14 bases between them. Of note for this clonotype: Its cognate antigen is unknown.

This receptor was identified in a female donor with breast cancer. Some clones in this sample may be carry-over from other donors' samples. The chain carries TRBV3-1 and TRBJ2-1, with D perhaps matching TRBD2 (6 bases). Sequencing was carried out using axillary lymph node tissue. Written as DNA, the CDR3 is TGTGCCAGCAGCCAAGCGAATAGCGGACGGTCCTACAATGAGCAGTTCTTC. Amino acids: CASSQANSGRSYNEQFF.